These 23 T cell receptor beta chains were sequenced from one sample in a study of T cell repertoires in cytomegalovirus infection (dated by TCRdb to between 2018 and 2021). The listed sequencing device is Illumina HiSeq 1500. The public reads were run again by TCRdb, first through fastp at Q25 and then through MiXCR, and only productive beta chains were kept. Here each entry gathers all rows of one CDR3 protein and keeps the most common genes and DNA. The sample table contains around 530,000 distinct CDR3 sequences; only one count was recorded for about 15% of them. Clones ranked in the top ten supply more than 20% of the sample. The material sequenced was CD8+ T cells from PBMCs. All receptors derive from a human donor in good health (CMV status not recorded). Some clones in this sample may be carry-over from other donors' samples.

This clonotype was seen ten or more times. This chain joins TRBV14 and TRBJ1-2; D unresolved. Trimming took 0 bases from V and 3 from J, leaving 11 bases between them. Germline CDR1 and CDR2: SGHDN and FVKESK. The CDR3 extends over 15 amino acids. Written as DNA, the CDR3 is TGTGCCAGCAGCCAAGATACAAGGCCCCACTATGGCTACACCTTC. Its translation: CASSQDTRPHYGYTF.

This clonotype was observed many times. CDR3 sequence: CASRSTGDSQELFF. DNA of the CDR3: TGTGCCAGCAGGTCTACAGGGGACAGCCAGGAGCTGTTTTTT. V gene TRBV7-9 combines with J gene TRBJ2-2; 7 bases fit TRBD1. J was trimmed by 10 bases and V by 6 bases; bases with no gene match: 11. Germline CDR1 is SEHNR and CDR2 is FQNEAQ (reference sequence). This CDR3 contains 14 residues.

This clonotype was picked up many times. The chain recombines TRBV7-6 with TRBJ2-7; D perhaps matches TRBD1 (6 bases). V gave up 5 bases and J gave up 3 bases, with 14 bases separating them. The V gene's germline CDR1 is SGHVS and CDR2 FNYEAQ. This CDR3 is 14 amino acids long. The CDR3 protein is CASSPRDTSYEQYF. The CDR3 nucleotides are TGTGCCAGCAGCCCCCGGGACACTAGCTACGAGCAGTACTTC.

V is TRBV12-3 or TRBV12-4 and J is TRBJ2-5; 10 bases map to TRBD1. The CDR3 contains 14 residues. Losses at the gene ends were 6 bases for V and 9 bases for J; bases not matched to a gene: 10. CDR3 sequence (DNA): TGTGCCAGCAGCTCGGGACAGGGGCCGAGGGCCCAGTACTTC. It is translated as CASSSGQGPRAQYF.

This clonotype has at least ten counts. This sequence joins TRBV7-3 and TRBJ1-1; 9 positions match TRBD1. CDR1 and CDR2 from the germline V gene are SGHTA and FQGTGA. The length of the CDR3 is 15 residues. The J segment lost 2 bases and the V segment lost 4 bases, leaving 5 bases of the junction unmatched. The CDR3 here is CASSSQGAGNTEAFF. The CDR3, as DNA: TGTGCCAGCAGCTCACAGGGGGCGGGAAACACTGAAGCTTTCTTT.

This clonotype showed up many times. The V call is TRBV6-5, the J call TRBJ2-2; D gene uncertain. The germline gives CDR1 MNHEY, CDR2 SVGAGI. CDR3 length equals 13 residues. Trimming removed 0 bases at V and 2 bases at J, with 1 base between. DNA for the CDR3: TGTGCCAGCAGTTACTCAAACACCGGGGAGCTGTTTTTT. As protein: CASSYSNTGELFF.

At least ten counts were recorded for this clonotype. This rearrangement joins TRBV19 to TRBJ2-1; D may match TRBD1 or TRBD2 (6 bases each). The germline gives CDR1 LNHDA, CDR2 SQIVND (reference sequence). Trimming shortened V by 1 base and J by 6 bases, and 16 bases separated the two germline ends. The CDR3 has 16 amino acids. The chain's CDR3 is CASSIGGTKAGNEQFF. CDR3 coding DNA: TGTGCCAGTAGTATAGGCGGGACAAAAGCTGGCAATGAGCAGTTCTTC.

This clonotype was found a few times. V is TRBV28 and J is TRBJ2-1, with 8 nucleotides matching TRBD1. CDR3 length equals 16 residues. Germline CDR1 and CDR2: MDHEN and SYDVKM. V trimming: 2 bases; J trimming: 10 bases; junction bases outside the gene matches: 13. The CDR3 DNA reads as TGTGCCAGCAGTTTAGTGGTAGGTCAGGGGGCACGAGAGCAGTTCTTC. Its translation: CASSLVVGQGAREQFF.

The genes are TRBV29-1 and TRBJ1-5; 7 positions match TRBD1. CDR3 length: 14 amino acids. V was pared by 5 bases and J by 4 bases, with 8 bases of the junction left unmatched. The germline V gene has CDR1 SQVTM and CDR2 ANQGSEA. The CDR3 DNA sequence: TGCAGCGTTCAGGGGGGCAGACGGAATCAGCCCCAGCATTTT. It codes for CSVQGGRRNQPQHF.

The chain is built from TRBV27 and TRBJ2-7, with D perhaps TRBD2 (5 bases). The CDR3 is 14 amino acids. Germline V gives CDR1 MNHEY, CDR2 SMNVEV (reference sequence). V was pared by 6 bases and J by 0 bases, with 12 bases between. In DNA, the CDR3 is TGTGCCAGCAGACAATCGGGGAGCTCCTACGAGCAGTACTTC. It codes for CASRQSGSSYEQYF.

This clonotype was found many times. The chain combines TRBV6-2 or TRBV6-3 with TRBJ1-5; TRBD1 might be the D (5 bases). CDR1 is MNHEY, CDR2 SVGEGT, per germline. CDR3 length: 17 amino acids. Trimming stripped 4 bases from V and 1 base from J, with 17 bases between. CDR3 region: CASSSPLEGQSNQPQHF. The CDR3, as DNA: TGTGCCAGCAGTTCCCCGCTCGAGGGGCAGAGCAATCAGCCCCAGCATTTT.

This clonotype was detected ten times or more. The chain joins TRBV5-5 to TRBJ1-1, with a tentative D call TRBD1 (5 bases). Germline loops: CDR1 SGHKS, CDR2 YYEKEE (reference sequence). The CDR3 is 14 residues long. V was trimmed by 0 bases and J by 4 bases, leaving 10 bases between them. The CDR3 here is CASSLGGSSTEAFF. The CDR3 DNA is TGTGCCAGCAGCTTGGGGGGGAGTTCCACTGAAGCTTTCTTT.

In this sample, this clonotype turned up many times. The chain combines TRBV12-3 or TRBV12-4 with TRBJ1-2; D is ambiguous. The V end lost 5 bases, the J end lost 5 bases, and 9 bases lay between the germline ends. The CDR3 contains 12 residues. Here the CDR3 DNA reads TGTGCCAGCAGTCGCTCCGGTTATGGCTACACCTTC. Translation: CASSRSGYGYTF.

The rearrangement links TRBV6-5 to TRBJ2-2; D might be TRBD1 (5 bases). Germline values: CDR1 MNHEY, CDR2 SVGAGI. The CDR3 is 17 amino acids. V dropped 0 bases and J dropped 3 bases, with 14 bases sitting between them. The CDR3 DNA reads as TGTGCCAGCAGTTACTCGACGGAGCCCAGGGACACCGGGGAGCTGTTTTTT. Protein sequence: CASSYSTEPRDTGELFF.

This clonotype was counted ten times or more. This chain uses TRBV10-2 with TRBJ2-1; D unresolved. The CDR3 length is 11 residues. V gave up 6 bases and J gave up 10 bases, with 10 bases separating them. The V gene's germline CDR1 is WSHSY and CDR2 SAAADI. The CDR3 here is CASRERTEQFF. The CDR3 region has the DNA TGCGCCAGCAGAGAAAGGACGGAGCAGTTCTTC.

Many counts were recorded for this clonotype. The chain couples TRBV7-9 to TRBJ1-2, with D unclear. V was cut by 5 bases and J by 7 bases, with 17 bases left in between. The CDR3 sequence is 14 residues long. Germline V gene sequence: CDR1 SEHNR, CDR2 FQNEAQ (reference sequence). In nucleotides, the CDR3 is TGTGCCAGCAGCCCCCCCAAGGTGGTGCTTGGCTACACCTTC. Protein product: CASSPPKVVLGYTF.

In this sample, this clonotype turned up a few times. The chain recombines TRBV27 with TRBJ2-7, with TRBD1 as a possible D gene (6 bases). Trimming shortened V by 2 bases and J by 0 bases, and 11 bases separated the two germline ends. CDR1 MNHEY and CDR2 SMNVEV come from the germline V gene (reference sequence). The CDR3 loop spans 15 amino acids. CDR3 loop: CASSLEGESSYEQYF. The DNA for the CDR3 is TGTGCCAGCAGTTTAGAGGGGGAGAGCTCCTACGAGCAGTACTTC.

This clonotype turned up a few times. V and J are TRBV15 and TRBJ1-1; 7 bases agree with TRBD1. The CDR3 contains 14 residues. The germline V gene has CDR1 LNHNV and CDR2 YYDKDF (reference sequence). Trimming removed 0 bases from V and 3 bases from J; junction bases left unmatched: 1. The CDR3 sequence is CATSRDQGDTEAFF. The CDR3 bases are TGTGCCACCAGCAGAGATCAGGGGGACACTGAAGCTTTCTTT.

This clonotype was observed a few times. The chain joins TRBV25-1 to TRBJ2-3; D remains unclear. CDR3 length: 14 residues. V lost 3 bases and J 0 bases, leaving 7 bases between the germline ends. Germline-derived CDR1 and CDR2 are MGHDK and SYGVNS. This chain's CDR3 is CASSDLDSTDTQYF. As DNA, the CDR3 is TGTGCCAGCAGTGATTTGGACAGCACAGATACGCAGTATTTT. Variable domain in full (rest from reference TRBV25-1 and TRBJ2-3): EADIYQTPRYLVIGTGKKITLECSQTMGHDKMYWYQQDPGMELHLIHYSYGVNSTEKGDLSSESTVSRIRTEHFPLTLESARPSHTSQYLCASSDLDSTDTQYFGPGTRLTVL.

The CDR3 nucleotides read TGTGCCAGCAGCTTGGGCCCCGAGACTTGGGCCCTCCACTTT. Its protein product is CASSLGPETWALHF. V and J are TRBV11-1 and TRBJ1-6; D is uncertain. Germline CDR1 SGHAT, CDR2 FQDESV (reference sequence). The CDR3 consists of 14 residues. The V end was cut by 3 bases, the J end by 14 bases, with 17 bases between. The complete variable domain, with remaining parts taken from reference TRBV11-1 and TRBJ1-6, reads EAEVAQSPRYKITEKSQAVAFWCDPISGHATLYWYRQILGQGPELLVQFQDESVVDDSQLPKDRFSAERLKGVDSTLKIQPAELGDSAMYLCASSLGPETWALHFGNGTRLTVT.

In its sample, this clonotype was seen many times. This chain joins TRBV7-2 and TRBJ2-1; the match to TRBD2 covers 7 bases. The CDR3 consists of 13 residues. CDR1 SGHTA and CDR2 FQGNSA come from the germline V gene. The V gene end was trimmed by 6 bases and the J gene end by 7 bases; junction bases not matched to a gene: 6. For the CDR3, the DNA is TGTGCCAGCAGTCTGAAAGCGGGGAATGAGCAGTTCTTC. Protein sequence: CASSLKAGNEQFF.

CDR3 amino acids: CASSQEYQETQYF. The CDR3 DNA is TGTGCCAGCAGCCAAGAATACCAAGAGACCCAGTACTTC. V and J are TRBV14 and TRBJ2-5; no clear D gene. The germline V gene has CDR1 SGHDN and CDR2 FVKESK. Between the trimmed V and J ends, which lost 0 bases and 0 bases, there was a span of 2 bases. This CDR3 has 13 amino acids.

Worth noting for this clonotype: Germline is not matched at one junction end, which may reflect a read error. The rearrangement links TRBV10-3 to TRBJ2-5, with TRBD1 as a possible D gene (6 bases). The CDR3 is 14 residues long. Germline V gene data show CDR1 as ENHRY and CDR2 as SYGVKD. CDR3 loop: CAISPTGLGEAQYF. As DNA, the CDR3 is TGTGCCATCAGTCCTACAGGGCTGGGAGAGGCCCAGTACTTC.